A single sample is the source of the 19 T cell receptor beta chains below, sequenced in a study of T cells in Graves' hyperthyroidism and ophthalmopathy (dated by TCRdb to the late 2010s). The receptor library was made with multiplex PCR. TCRdb lists the instrument as Illumina HiSeq 2000. The TCR beta CDR3 regions were amplified from RNA transcripts. A first-round RT-PCR of the TCR CDR3 used the HTBI primer set with the Qiagen OneStep RT-PCR kit. Using fastp at Q25 and MiXCR, TCRdb reprocessed the public reads and kept productive beta chains. Rows merge per CDR3 protein into single entries with the most common DNA and genes. Present in this sample are 450,000 to 600,000 distinct CDR3 sequences, 14% of which were seen just once. Clones ranked in the top ten supply approximately 15% of the sample. Sequencing was performed on blood. Receptors were obtained from a woman between 35 and 50 years old with Graves' hyperthyroidism.

This clonotype was counted at least ten times. This rearrangement joins TRBV6-6 to TRBJ1-1, with D possibly being TRBD1 (6 bases). This CDR3 region has 14 residues. V was cut by 2 bases and J by 4 bases, with 11 bases left in between. Germline-derived CDR1 and CDR2 are MNHNY and SVGAGI (reference sequence). CDR3: CASSYTGRSTEAFF. DNA for the CDR3: TGTGCCAGCAGTTACACAGGGAGGAGCACTGAAGCTTTCTTT.

The CDR3, as DNA: TGTGCCACCAGTGCCCCAGGTCAGCCCCAGCATTTT. This sequence encodes CATSAPGQPQHF. The gene calls are TRBV24-1 and TRBJ1-5, with D uncertain. The germline V and J ends were trimmed by 5 bases and 6 bases, with 7 bases remaining between them. Germline values: CDR1 KGHDR, CDR2 SFDVKD. This CDR3 comprises 12 residues.

This clonotype was observed a few times. This sequence joins TRBV20-1 and TRBJ2-1; D unclear. V was shortened by 1 base and J by 3 bases, with 10 bases between the two germline ends. The CDR3 runs to 14 residues. Germline-derived CDR1 and CDR2 are DFQATT and SNEGSKA (reference sequence). The CDR3 loop reads CSARVMVGYNEQFF. The CDR3 region has the DNA TGCAGTGCTAGAGTAATGGTCGGCTACAATGAGCAGTTCTTC.

This rearrangement joins TRBV19 to TRBJ1-1; weak D call: TRBD1 (5 bases). The germline CDR1 and CDR2 sequences are LNHDA and SQIVND (reference sequence). Trimming stripped 3 bases from V and 6 bases from J, with 8 bases between. This CDR3 comprises 12 residues. The CDR3 region is CASSMQGAEAFF. The CDR3 nucleotides are TGTGCCAGTAGTATGCAGGGCGCTGAAGCTTTCTTT.

The chain recombines TRBV18 with TRBJ1-3; no reliable D call. This CDR3 region has 16 residues. Trimming left V 6 bases short and J 0 bases short, with 15 bases between. The V gene's germline CDR1 is KGHSH and CDR2 LQKENI. The CDR3 sequence: CASSISGLGSGNTIYF. Here the CDR3 DNA reads TGTGCCAGCTCGATCTCGGGGTTGGGCTCTGGAAACACCATATATTTT.

This clonotype has at least ten counts. The V call is TRBV7-8, the J call TRBJ2-3; D is uncertain. Germline V gives CDR1 SGHVS, CDR2 FQNEAQ. The ends were cut back, 5 bases at V and 3 bases at J, with 6 bases in the middle. The length of the CDR3 is 12 residues. For the CDR3, the DNA is TGTGCCAGCAGCCCACAGACAGATACGCAGTATTTT. Residues: CASSPQTDTQYF.

This rearrangement joins TRBV29-1 to TRBJ2-1; maybe TRBD1 (6 bases). Germline V gives CDR1 SQVTM, CDR2 ANQGSEA. Trimming shortened V by 6 bases and J by 4 bases, and 10 bases separated the two germline ends. The CDR3 covers 12 residues. The CDR3 is CSVQGSYNEQFF. The CDR3 DNA is TGCAGCGTACAGGGATCGTACAATGAGCAGTTCTTC.

The DNA of the CDR3 is TGTGCCAGCAGGGAGTCGTTGCAGTCACCCCTCCACTTT. This sequence encodes CASRESLQSPLHF. The V call is TRBV12-3 or TRBV12-4, the J call TRBJ1-6; D unresolved. This CDR3 region has 13 residues. V dropped 6 bases and J dropped 10 bases, with 13 bases sitting between them.

The V and J genes are TRBV20-1 and TRBJ1-1, with D uncertain. V was shortened by 3 bases and J by 8 bases, with 10 bases between the two germline ends. This CDR3 contains 11 residues. Germline V gives CDR1 DFQATT, CDR2 SNEGSKA (reference sequence). The CDR3 DNA follows: TGCAGTGCTAGTCGGACCGTCGAAGCTTTCTTT. Amino acid sequence: CSASRTVEAFF.

This clonotype occurred many times. This chain connects TRBV20-1 to TRBJ2-1; no clear D. With 3 bases removed from V and 7 bases from J, the gap between germline ends came to 19 bases. Germline CDR1 reads DFQATT; CDR2 reads SNEGSKA (reference sequence). This CDR3 comprises 15 residues. In nucleotides, the CDR3 is TGCAGTGCTAGGGGCGTCCCCGAGAAAAGGAATGAGCAGTTCTTC. It encodes CSARGVPEKRNEQFF.

This clonotype occurred many times. The gene calls are TRBV20-1 and TRBJ2-1, with D tentatively TRBD2 (5 bases). Germline V gene data show CDR1 as DFQATT and CDR2 as SNEGSKA (reference sequence). This CDR3 is 13 amino acids long. Trimming took off 1 base at V and 8 bases at J, with 12 bases between the two ends. CDR3 loop: CSARVGIIDEQFF. The CDR3 DNA is TGCAGTGCTAGAGTCGGGATCATCGATGAGCAGTTCTTC.

In its sample, this clonotype was seen many times. The J gene is TRBJ2-1, the V gene TRBV24-1, with TRBD1 matching over 8 bases. The CDR3 contains 14 residues. With 4 bases clipped from V and 12 bases from J, the junction kept 10 bases outside the gene matches. Germline values: CDR1 KGHDR, CDR2 SFDVKD. CDR3 residues: CATSDNRDRLSQFF. Written as DNA, the CDR3 is TGTGCCACCAGTGACAACCGGGACAGGTTGTCGCAGTTCTTC.

Notes on this clonotype: A much larger clone sits a single nucleotide away, making a read error possible. The V and J genes are TRBV24-1 and TRBJ1-1; D is uncertain. Germline values: CDR1 KGHDR, CDR2 SFDVKD. The CDR3 is made up of 13 amino acids. The chain's CDR3 is CVTSDGSGTEAFF. CDR3 DNA: TGTGTCACCAGTGATGGGAGCGGGACTGAAGCTTTCTTT.

This chain links TRBV11-2 with TRBJ2-2; D uncertain. Trimming cost V 5 bases and J 5 bases, with 15 bases left between them. Per the germline V gene, CDR1 is SGHAT and CDR2 is FQNNGV. The CDR3 is 15 amino acids. The CDR3 sequence is CASSPRVERTGELFF. In DNA form, the CDR3 reads TGTGCCAGCAGCCCCAGAGTAGAACGTACCGGGGAGCTGTTTTTT.

This clonotype has a count of ten or more. The chain employs TRBV12-3 or TRBV12-4 and TRBJ1-2, with TRBD1 identical over 10 bases. Losses at the gene ends were 3 bases for V and 8 bases for J; bases not matched to a gene: 6. The CDR3 loop spans 14 amino acids. In DNA form, the CDR3 reads TGTGCCAGCAGTTTTGGGGACAGGGGCTACGGCTACACCTTC. Amino acid sequence: CASSFGDRGYGYTF.

This clonotype was counted between two and nine times. The rearrangement uses TRBV27 and TRBJ2-7; D possibly uses TRBD1 or TRBD2 (5 bases each). CDR1 MNHEY and CDR2 SMNVEV come from the germline V gene (reference sequence). This CDR3 comprises 17 residues. The germline V and J ends were trimmed by 5 bases and 0 bases, with 20 bases remaining between them. CDR3 nucleotides: TGTGCCAGCAGTCCCCTGGGGGAACGGGCGAACTCCTACGAGCAGTACTTC. As protein: CASSPLGERANSYEQYF.

This clonotype has a count of ten or more. The V call is TRBV28, the J call TRBJ2-7; 7 bases agree with TRBD2. From germline, CDR1 is MDHEN and CDR2 SYDVKM. The CDR3 has 13 amino acids. Trimming cost V 7 bases and J 6 bases; bases outside gene matches: 9. CDR3 coding DNA: TGTGCCAGCAATTCGGGACTAAGGGGCGAGCAGTACTTC. Residues: CASNSGLRGEQYF.

This clonotype was picked up many times. V and J are TRBV20-1 and TRBJ2-5; 7 bases line up with TRBD2. The length of the CDR3 is 16 residues. The germline CDR1 and CDR2 sequences are DFQATT and SNEGSKA (reference sequence). After removal of 0 bases from V and 3 bases from J, the junction contained 10 bases not matched to a gene. The CDR3 coding sequence is TGCAGTGCTAGAGATTTGGTGGGAGGGCCCGAAGAGACCCAGTACTTC. It translates to CSARDLVGGPEETQYF.

Ten or more counts support this clonotype. The chain joins TRBV14 to TRBJ2-7; perhaps TRBD2 as D (6 bases). The CDR3 sequence is 15 residues long. V was clipped by 1 base and J by 3 bases, with 13 bases between them. Per the germline V gene, CDR1 is SGHDN and CDR2 is FVKESK. CDR3 in amino acids: CASSQATGSGYEQYF. CDR3 nucleotides: TGTGCCAGCAGCCAAGCTACCGGGAGTGGCTACGAGCAGTACTTC. The full variable domain, rest sourced from reference TRBV14 and TRBJ2-7, is EAGVTQFPSHSVIEKGQTVTLRCDPISGHDNLYWYRRVMGKEIKFLLHFVKESKQDESGMPNNRFLAERTGGTYSTLKVQPAELEDSGVYFCASSQATGSGYEQYFGPGTRLTVT.